Here is one T cell receptor beta chain with its context. Its recognized antigen is unknown. The input lacks base qualities; no much larger clone sits a single base away. TCRbeta CDR3 regions were amplified from genomic DNA using the immunoSEQ Assay, a bias-controlled multiplex PCR. The source study handled its data this way. Within the assay, amplification of reference gene primers was used to estimate how many nucleated cells each sample contained. Sequence reads were collapsed and filtered to measure the absolute abundance of every unique TCRbeta CDR3 rearrangement. For each sample, productive Simpson clonality was calculated by taking the square root of Simpson's diversity index across productive rearrangements. Imported from immuneACCESS, the table was reduced by TCRdb to in-frame sequences with V and J called. These copies leave out some clones; in studies compared against another copy, an unresolved V gene accounts for under half, and the cause of the remainder is not known. For V, J and clone size, that table is used; D and trimming come from the DNA. Present in this sample are about 200,000 clones, 86% of which were seen just once. The leading ten clones occupy around 6% of the sample.

These data originate in a study of blood T cell repertoires in COVID-19 (dated by TCRdb to the early 2020s). Some background on the complete study: Samples from collaborators originated in the United States, Italy and Spain and spanned both the acute and convalescent phases of COVID-19. The prospective study material was composed of cDNA or gDNA derived from T cells, B-cell-depleted T cells, or PBMCs. Deeply sampled blood TCRbeta repertoires from subjects exposed to, actively infected with, or recovered from COVID-19 were included in the dataset. The repertoires were made available in a free public database intended to serve as a resource for research on the immune response to SARS-CoV-2. Samples were obtained from the ongoing ImmuneRACE study (first 160 participants) and from about 1,300 subjects provided by 6 global collaborators. Nearly every sample came with metadata listing a de-identified subject ID, COVID-19 status, age in years and sex. HLA class I and class II types, where available, came from metadata supplied by the sample provider rather than from assay-based typing. Overall study outcomes, separate from this receptor: The quantity of clinical and demographic metadata differed by source and by participant and was supplied without curation.

In the prospective study, participants were roughly 18 to 89 years old, resided in 24 geographic areas of the United States, and were enrolled through a virtual design. In the prospective study, participants were assigned to cohorts based on the clinical history participants reported in a screening survey and a study questionnaire. In the prospective study, mobile phlebotomists collected whole blood, serum and a nasopharyngeal or oropharyngeal swab from each participant. Additional blood draws and questionnaires over an approximately 2-month period could optionally be provided by prospective study participants. Prospective study blood samples were shipped either frozen or at room temperature before DNA extraction. From a lookup of the germline V gene, CDR1 and CDR2 are KGHDR and SFDVKD. V and J lose 4 bases and 0 bases, and a span of 12 bases separates them. From cysteine to phenylalanine, the CDR3 is 17 amino acids long. Just CDR3 DNA is preserved here, 51 bases in frame from base 1.

The receptor comes from a middle-aged man with acute COVID-19. The V and J genes are TRBV24-1 and TRBJ2-6, with a tentative D gene TRBD1 over 6 matching bases. The sample taken for sequencing was PBMCs or T cells enriched from blood (not recorded which). The bases are TGTGCCACCAGTGAAACAGGGAGAGACTCTGGGGCCAACGTCCTGACTTTC. Translated, this gives CATSETGRDSGANVLTF.